The rows below give T cell receptor beta chains drawn from one sample of a study of blood T cell repertoires in COVID-19. Clones were sequenced by immunoSEQ multiplex PCR, and TCRdb holds only the in-frame ones, with some missing. Of 250,000 or so clones listed, around four fifths were seen once; the top ten hold 1.9%. The material sequenced was peripheral blood. These receptors all stem from an elderly woman with acute or convalescent COVID-19. The CDR3 runs from the conserved cysteine through the conserved F or W. The D gene is left open where the match is weak. Size is stated for part of the rows, as once, few or many counts, or as a class when the clone is expanded.

TRBJ2-2	NA	few	TRBV7-2	CASSPQEGGELFF	TGTGCCAGCAGCCCTCAGGAGGGAGGGGAGCTGTTTTTT
TRBJ2-1	TRBD1	NA	TRBV29-1	CSEPGTVSYNEQFF	TGCAGCGAACCCGGGACAGTCTCCTACAATGAGCAGTTCTTC
TRBJ2-7	NA	NA	TRBV10-2	CASRGTTNYEQYF	TGCGCCAGCAGAGGGACAACTAACTACGAGCAGTACTTC
TRBJ1-5	NA	NA	TRBV18	CASSGANQPQHF	TGTGCCAGCTCAGGGGCTAATCAGCCCCAGCATTTT
TRBJ2-1	TRBD2	NA	TRBV15	CATRMGTRGGEQFF	TGTGCCACCAGGATGGGGACTAGGGGCGGTGAGCAGTTCTTC
TRBJ2-1	NA	NA	TRBV5-4	CASSLGGGGPYNEQFF	TGTGCCAGCAGCTTGGGTGGCGGGGGCCCCTACAATGAGCAGTTCTTC
TRBJ2-1	NA	NA	TRBV6-6	CASRNLENEQFF	TGTGCCAGCAGGAACCTAGAGAATGAGCAGTTCTTC
TRBJ2-5	TRBD2	NA	TRBV24-1	CATSGNSGIVKTQYF	TGTGCCACCAGTGGGAATAGCGGGATCGTTAAGACCCAGTACTTC
TRBJ2-3	TRBD2	NA	TRBV7-9	CASSFGGGGTDTQYF	TGTGCCAGCAGCTTTGGCGGGGGAGGCACAGATACGCAGTATTTT
TRBJ1-1	NA	NA	TRBV29-1	CSAAGGDTEAFF	TGCAGCGCCGCGGGGGGGGACACTGAAGCTTTCTTT
TRBJ1-4	NA	NA	TRBV7-8	CASSLNRATNEKLFF	TGTGCCAGCAGCCTCAACAGGGCAACTAATGAAAAACTGTTTTTT
TRBJ1-5	NA	once	TRBV28	CASSLTGNSNQPQHF	TGTGCCAGCAGTTTAACAGGTAATAGCAATCAGCCCCAGCATTTT
TRBJ2-1	NA	NA	TRBV2	CASSERAGAYNEQFF	TGTGCCAGCAGTGAAAGGGCAGGGGCCTACAATGAGCAGTTCTTC
TRBJ1-2	NA	few	TRBV29-1	CSVVMQGFLYGYTF	TGCAGCGTTGTGATGCAGGGTTTCCTCTATGGCTACACCTTC
TRBJ1-1	NA	NA	TRBV5-5	CASSLVLGRMNTEAFF	TGTGCCAGCAGCTTGGTGCTAGGGAGGATGAACACTGAAGCTTTCTTT
TRBJ1-1	TRBD1	NA	TRBV6-5	CASSYRRTGTNTEAFF	TGTGCCAGCAGTTACCGAAGGACAGGGACGAACACTGAAGCTTTCTTT
TRBJ2-1	TRBD2	NA	TRBV29-1	CSAPGGVLAGAPNEQFF	TGCAGCGCCCCCGGCGGCGTACTAGCGGGAGCACCTAATGAGCAGTTCTTC
TRBJ1-4	NA	NA	TRBV6-6	CASSYQGTTNEKLFF	TGTGCCAGCAGTTACCAGGGAACAACTAATGAAAAACTGTTTTTT
TRBJ1-2	NA	once	TRBV25-1	CASSEGRTNYGYTF	TGTGCCAGCAGTGAGGGCAGAACTAACTATGGCTACACCTTC